Below are 29 T cell receptor beta chains sequenced from a single sample in a study of blood T cell repertoires in COVID-19 (dated by TCRdb to about 2020). Library preparation was by the immunoSEQ multiplex PCR assay. In its TCRdb copy, this immuneACCESS table keeps in-frame sequences only and misses some clones. Where compared with another copy, unresolved V genes explain less than half of these, and the others have no known cause. In all, the sample holds some 270,000 clones, and 70% to 90% of those were seen once. The ten biggest clones cover approximately 10% of the sample. The specimen was peripheral blood. These receptors all come from a woman in her seventies with acute or convalescent COVID-19.

Only a few counts were recorded for this clone. This specimen includes other DNA sequences encoding the same CDR3. The chain employs TRBV3-1 (or the pseudogene TRBV3-2) and TRBJ1-2, with D uncertain. V lost 1 base and J 0 bases, leaving 3 bases between the germline ends. Germline V gives CDR1 LGHDT, CDR2 YNNKEL (reference sequence). The CDR3 is 13 residues long. The CDR3 DNA reads TGTGCCAGCAGCCAAGGAGCTAACTATGGCTACACCTTC. Protein: CASSQGANYGYTF.

The chain links TRBV10-3 to TRBJ1-6; no definite D call. The V and J ends lost 3 bases and 9 bases respectively, with 15 bases between them. The CDR3 spans 15 residues. Germline CDR1 reads ENHRY; CDR2 reads SYGVKD. CDR3 amino acids: CAISEHSPEGSPLHF. In DNA, the CDR3 is TGTGCCATCAGTGAACATTCCCCCGAGGGTTCACCCCTCCACTTT.

V usage is TRBV6-1 and J usage is TRBJ2-1; D not resolved. The length of the CDR3 is 14 residues. Germline V CDR1 and CDR2: MNHNS, SASEGT. The V gene lost 3 bases and the J gene lost 0 bases, with 6 bases spanning the gap. The CDR3 nucleotides read TGTGCCAGCAGTGATTACAGCTCCTACAATGAGCAGTTCTTC. It is translated as CASSDYSSYNEQFF.

The sample holds one count of this clone. The CDR3: CATSRDSMNTEAFF. The CDR3 DNA reads TGTGCCACCAGCAGAGATAGCATGAACACTGAAGCTTTCTTT. The chain couples TRBV15 to TRBJ1-1, with no clear D. CDR1 and CDR2 from the germline V gene are LNHNV and YYDKDF (reference sequence). V shed 0 bases and J shed 0 bases, with 5 bases lying between them. The CDR3 is 14 amino acids.

This chain links TRBV19 with TRBJ1-5; D not certain. The CDR3 covers 13 residues. In germline, CDR1 is LNHDA, CDR2 SQIVND (reference sequence). V lost 5 bases to trimming and J lost 6 bases, with 11 bases between them. CDR3 sequence reads: CASSPPLRQPQHF. Written as DNA, the CDR3 is TGTGCCAGTAGTCCACCACTGCGTCAGCCCCAGCATTTT.

The rearrangement links TRBV5-4 to TRBJ2-7, with D possibly TRBD1 on 6 matching bases. The CDR3 has 15 residues. The germline V gene encodes CDR1 SGHNT and CDR2 YYREEE (reference sequence). V was pared by 2 bases and J by 4 bases, with 16 bases between. CDR3 region: CASSFPGQRAYEQYF. CDR3 DNA sequence: TGTGCCAGCAGCTTCCCGGGACAACGCGCGTACGAGCAGTACTTC.

The genes are TRBV24-1 and TRBJ2-1; 10 nucleotides align to TRBD2. From germline, CDR1 is KGHDR and CDR2 SFDVKD. The CDR3 sequence is 13 residues long. V dropped 10 bases and J dropped 4; count of bases not matched to a gene: 3. CDR3 coding DNA: TGTGCCACAGCGGGGGGGCGATACAATGAGCAGTTCTTC. The encoded protein is CATAGGRYNEQFF.

This clone was picked up a small number of times. The rearrangement joins TRBV7-9 to TRBJ1-1; D is unresolved. The CDR3 is 15 amino acids. Trimming took 1 base from V and 4 from J, leaving 13 bases between them. CDR1 SEHNR and CDR2 FQNEAQ come from the germline V gene (reference sequence). This CDR3 is CASSLGAPSSTEAFF. CDR3 nucleotide sequence: TGTGCCAGCAGCTTAGGCGCACCGAGCTCCACTGAAGCTTTCTTT. Supplemented by reference TRBV7-9 and TRBJ1-1, the full variable domain reads DTGVSQNPRHKITKRGQNVTFRCDPISEHNRLYWYRQTLGQGPEFLTYFQNEAQLEKSRLLSDRFSAERPKGSFSTLEIQRTEQGDSAMYLCASSLGAPSSTEAFFGQGTRLTVV.

V is TRBV9 and J is TRBJ2-1, with 9 bases matching TRBD1. In germline, CDR1 is SGDLS, CDR2 YYNGEE. The CDR3 covers 14 residues. V was clipped by 4 bases and J by 8 bases; unmatched bases: 7. Here the CDR3 DNA reads TGTGCCAGCAGCCGGGACAGGGATAGCCATGAGCAGTTCTTC. Encoded protein: CASSRDRDSHEQFF.

This clone has more than one count but fewer than ten. J is TRBJ1-4 and V is TRBV18; 9 bases agree with TRBD1. In germline, CDR1 is KGHSH, CDR2 LQKENI. CDR3 size: 15 residues. The trim removed 3 bases at V and 7 bases at J, leaving 6 bases unmatched. The CDR3 DNA is TGTGCCAGCTCACCTCTCGGGACAGGGTCTGAAAAACTGTTTTTT. Protein product: CASSPLGTGSEKLFF.

This rearrangement joins TRBV5-6 to TRBJ1-4, with D unclear. The CDR3 loop spans 16 amino acids. Trimming pared 0 bases from V and 10 bases from J, leaving 19 bases between. Germline loops: CDR1 SGHDT, CDR2 YYEEEE. The CDR3 DNA sequence: TGTGCCAGCAGCTTGGGGGTTACAGCTCCCGAAGGAAAACTGTTTTTT. It encodes CASSLGVTAPEGKLFF.

This clone appeared a few times. The genes are TRBV2 and TRBJ1-1; 8 bases match TRBD1. The CDR3 loop spans 11 amino acids. CDR1 and CDR2 (germline): SNHLY, FYNNEI. After removal of 11 bases from V and 11 bases from J, the junction contained 10 bases not matched to a gene. The CDR3 DNA follows: TGTGCCCCCTCGGACAGGGCGGGCGCTTTCTTT. Translating it yields CAPSDRAGAFF.

V is TRBV18 and J is TRBJ1-2; D is unresolved. The V gene lost 3 bases and the J gene lost 8 bases, with 19 bases spanning the gap. The CDR3 consists of 15 residues. Germline V gene lookup returns CDR1 KGHSH and CDR2 LQKENI. Here the CDR3 DNA reads TGTGCCAGCTCACCCCGCGGATCCCCGGAAAACGGCTACACCTTC. Its translation is CASSPRGSPENGYTF. The variable domain in full, completed from reference TRBV18 and TRBJ1-2, reads NAGVMQNPRHLVRRRGQEARLRCSPMKGHSHVYWYRQLPEEGLKFMVYLQKENIIDESGMPKERFSAEFPKEGPSILRIQQVVRGDSAAYFCASSPRGSPENGYTFGSGTRLTVV.

V is TRBV5-1 and J is TRBJ2-7; TRBD2 might be the D (6 bases). The ends were cut back, 4 bases at V and 5 bases at J, with 13 bases in the middle. The CDR3 totals 13 residues. CDR1 and CDR2 from the germline V gene are SGHRS and YFSETQ. This CDR3 reads CASSLPRRDEQYF. For the CDR3, the DNA is TGCGCCAGCAGCCTACCCCGGAGGGACGAGCAGTACTTC.

The chain recombines TRBV29-1 with TRBJ1-1; D uncertain. This CDR3 is built from 12 residues. The germline CDR1 and CDR2 sequences are SQVTM and ANQGSEA. Trimming took off 6 bases at V and 6 bases at J, with 14 bases between the two ends. In DNA form, the CDR3 reads TGCAGCGTCTCGTCAGGCAGTTCTGAAGCTTTCTTT. Translation: CSVSSGSSEAFF.

V is TRBV7-3 and J is TRBJ2-1, with D possibly TRBD2 on 5 matching bases. CDR3 length equals 11 residues. Germline-derived CDR1 and CDR2 are SGHTA and FQGTGA. Between the trimmed V and J ends, which lost 4 bases and 10 bases, there was a span of 8 bases. CDR3 sequence: CASSSGNEQFF. The CDR3 DNA is TGTGCCAGCAGCTCCGGGAACGAGCAGTTCTTC.

The V and J genes are TRBV5-1 and TRBJ1-1; weak D call: TRBD1 (6 bases). V lost 2 bases to trimming and J lost 2 bases, with 10 bases between them. Germline V gene lookup returns CDR1 SGHRS and CDR2 YFSETQ. CDR3 length: 14 amino acids. Here the CDR3 DNA reads TGCGCCAGCAGCTTCGGGACATCCAACACTGAAGCTTTCTTT. This gives the protein CASSFGTSNTEAFF.

In this sample, this clone turned up once. The chain recombines TRBV2 with TRBJ1-1; TRBD1 is a possible D gene (5 bases). Looked up from germline, CDR1 is SNHLY and CDR2 is FYNNEI. Trimming cost V 8 bases and J 4 bases, with 14 bases left between them. The CDR3 length is 13 residues. This chain's CDR3 is CASADARGTEAFF. The CDR3 region has the DNA TGTGCCAGCGCCGACGCAAGGGGCACTGAAGCTTTCTTT.

The V gene is TRBV27, the J gene TRBJ2-6; 14 bases are shared with TRBD2. With 6 bases clipped from V and 2 bases from J, the junction kept 3 bases outside the gene matches. Germline CDR1 is MNHEY and CDR2 is SMNVEV (reference sequence). The CDR3 loop spans 17 amino acids. The CDR3 nucleotides are TGTGCCAGCAGGCGGACTAGCGGGGGGACTGGGGCCAACGTCCTGACTTTC. Translated, it gives CASRRTSGGTGANVLTF.

The CDR3 loop is CASSLGQAVGTEAFF. The CDR3 DNA sequence: TGTGCCAGCAGTTTGGGACAGGCGGTCGGCACTGAAGCTTTCTTT. The chain uses TRBV6-5 and TRBJ1-1; 8 nucleotides align to TRBD1. This CDR3 contains 15 residues. The trim removed 4 bases at V and 4 bases at J, leaving 8 bases unmatched. In germline, CDR1 is MNHEY, CDR2 SVGAGI.

This clone was counted between two and nine times. CDR3 coding DNA: TGCGCCAGCGGACAGGGGGCGAGGGCTGGAAACACCATATATTTT. Translation gives CASGQGARAGNTIYF. The chain links TRBV5-1 to TRBJ1-3; 11 nucleotides match TRBD1. The J segment lost 2 bases and the V segment lost 7 bases, leaving 5 bases of the junction unmatched. Looked up from germline, CDR1 is SGHRS and CDR2 is YFSETQ. CDR3 length: 15 residues.

V and J are TRBV14 and TRBJ1-1; a weak D match, TRBD1 (6 bases). Germline CDR1 reads SGHDN; CDR2 reads FVKESK. V lost 4 bases to trimming and J lost 5 bases, with 14 bases between them. The CDR3 consists of 14 residues. The DNA of the CDR3 is TGTGCCAGCAGCCTAGCCAGGGGAAGGACTGAAGCTTTCTTT. Its translation: CASSLARGRTEAFF.

The chain links TRBV5-6 to TRBJ1-5; 7 positions match TRBD1. The CDR3 totals 15 residues. Germline CDR1 reads SGHDT; CDR2 reads YYEEEE. Germline trimming cut 4 bases from V and 4 bases from J; bases unmatched to any gene: 8. CDR3 bases: TGTGCCAGCAGCACAGGGGATCGGATGAATCAGCCCCAGCATTTT. This translates into CASSTGDRMNQPQHF.

The chain employs TRBV30 and TRBJ2-1; 9 bases are a match to TRBD2. The CDR3 is 15 residues long. The V gene end was trimmed by 1 base and the J gene end by 3 bases; junction bases not matched to a gene: 4. Germline assignment: CDR1 GTSNPN and CDR2 SVGIG (reference sequence). CDR3 residues: CAWSGSSGVYNEQFF. CDR3 nucleotide sequence: TGTGCCTGGAGTGGGTCTAGCGGGGTCTACAATGAGCAGTTCTTC.

The chain combines TRBV6-5 with TRBJ1-5; D is uncertain. Trimming removed 5 bases at V and 5 bases at J, with 10 bases between. The CDR3 length is 13 residues. The germline V gene has CDR1 MNHEY and CDR2 SVGAGI. The CDR3 reads CASSLGMDQPQHF. Written as DNA, the CDR3 is TGTGCCAGCAGTCTAGGTATGGATCAGCCCCAGCATTTT.

The chain links TRBV30 to TRBJ1-6; TRBD1 might be the D (5 bases). This CDR3 region has 18 residues. V was clipped by 0 bases and J by 9 bases, with 24 bases between them. Germline CDR1 GTSNPN, CDR2 SVGIG (reference sequence). The CDR3 protein is CAWSVGPGRGTKSSPLHF. CDR3 coding DNA: TGTGCCTGGAGTGTAGGGCCGGGGCGGGGGACTAAGAGTTCACCCCTCCACTTT.

This clone was found once. The chain links TRBV7-8 to TRBJ2-3, with 12 nucleotides matching TRBD2. The CDR3 runs to 19 residues. Per germline, CDR1 SGHVS and CDR2 FQNEAQ. Trimming cost V 5 bases and J 1 base; bases outside gene matches: 13. DNA for the CDR3: TGTGCCAGCAGCCCCCTAGCTTCGCTAGCGGGGGGGGGCACAGATACGCAGTATTTT. Translating it yields CASSPLASLAGGGTDTQYF. Full variable domain (missing parts from reference TRBV7-8 and TRBJ2-3): GAGVSQSPRYKVAKRGQDVALRCDPISGHVSLFWYQQALGQGPEFLTYFQNEAQLDKSGLPSDRFFAERPEGSVSTLKIQRTQQEDSAVYLCASSPLASLAGGGTDTQYFGPGTRLTVL.

In this sample, this clone turned up once. The genes are TRBV20-1 and TRBJ1-2; D might be TRBD1 (5 bases). With 7 bases removed from V and 6 bases from J, the gap between germline ends came to 12 bases. Germline V gene sequence: CDR1 DFQATT, CDR2 SNEGSKA (reference sequence). CDR3 length: 11 amino acids. The CDR3 protein is CSGEGGDGYTF. The CDR3 DNA is TGCAGTGGTGAAGGAGGGGATGGCTACACCTTC.

The rearrangement joins TRBV5-6 to TRBJ2-5; D perhaps matches TRBD1 (5 bases). Germline assignment: CDR1 SGHDT and CDR2 YYEEEE. The CDR3 totals 15 residues. Between the trimmed V and J ends, which lost 0 bases and 4 bases, there was a span of 13 bases. In nucleotides, the CDR3 is TGTGCCAGCAGCTTGGTGGGGCTGGGGCGAGAGACCCAGTACTTC. This gives the protein CASSLVGLGRETQYF.